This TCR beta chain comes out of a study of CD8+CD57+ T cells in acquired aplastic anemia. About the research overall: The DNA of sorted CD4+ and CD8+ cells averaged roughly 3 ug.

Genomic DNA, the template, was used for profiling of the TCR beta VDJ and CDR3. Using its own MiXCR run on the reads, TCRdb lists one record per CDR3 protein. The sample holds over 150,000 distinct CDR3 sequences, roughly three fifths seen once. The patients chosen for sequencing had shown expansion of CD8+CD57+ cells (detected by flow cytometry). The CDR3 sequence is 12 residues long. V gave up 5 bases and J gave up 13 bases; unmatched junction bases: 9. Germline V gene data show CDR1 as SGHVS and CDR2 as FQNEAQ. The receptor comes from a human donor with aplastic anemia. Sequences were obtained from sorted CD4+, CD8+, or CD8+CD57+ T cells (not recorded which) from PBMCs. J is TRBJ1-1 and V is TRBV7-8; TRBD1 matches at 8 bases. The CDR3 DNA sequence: TGTGCCAGCAGCCCAACGGACAGGGTAGATTTCTTT. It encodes CASSPTDRVDFF.